Below, one T cell receptor (beta chain) is given with its context. This CDR3 is 15 amino acids long. The V gene lost 3 bases and the J gene lost 0 bases, with 12 bases spanning the gap. Per germline, CDR1 SNHLY and CDR2 FYNNEI. This sample is part of a study of shared clonotypes between healthy human individuals. This table comes from immunoSEQ multiplex PCR, and its TCRdb copy is limited to in-frame clones, with some not included. The table has about 2.2 million clones, around 93% seen once; the top ten hold less than 2%. It was CD45RO-negative cells, positively selected for CCR7, that made up naive CD8 cells, with terminally differentiated effector memory CD45RA+ cells excluded. Adult donors, all healthy and HIV-negative, had no recent acute infections or vaccinations.

Sequencing was done on a sample of naive CD8+ T cells from PBMCs. The chain is built from TRBV2 and TRBJ2-7; no reliable D call. This TCR came from a man younger than 30 in good health. Some clones in this sample may be carry-over from other donors' samples. CDR3 sequence reads: CASSEGSQSSYEQYF. The CDR3 region has the DNA TGTGCCAGCAGTGAGGGCAGCCAAAGCTCCTACGAGCAGTACTTC.